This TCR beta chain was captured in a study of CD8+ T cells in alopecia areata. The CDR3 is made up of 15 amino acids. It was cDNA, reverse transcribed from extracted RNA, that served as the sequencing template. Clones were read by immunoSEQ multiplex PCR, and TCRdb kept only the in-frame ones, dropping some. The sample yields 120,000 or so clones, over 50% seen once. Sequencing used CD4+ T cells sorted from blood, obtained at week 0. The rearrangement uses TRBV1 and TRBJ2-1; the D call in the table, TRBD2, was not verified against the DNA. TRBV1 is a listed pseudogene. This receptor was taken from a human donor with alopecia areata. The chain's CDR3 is CTSTKGLADDNEQFF. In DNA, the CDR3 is TGCACCAGCACCAAGGGACTAGCGGACGACAATGAGCAGTTCTTC.